These T cell receptor beta chains were read from a single sample in a study of blood T cell repertoires in COVID-19. The data were produced by immunoSEQ multiplex PCR, yet TCRdb's version contains in-frame clones alone and is incomplete. Here the sample spans 120,000 or so clones, around four fifths being singletons. Sequencing was done on a sample of peripheral blood. All receptors come from a man older than 75 with active or convalescent COVID-19. The CDR3 runs from the conserved cysteine through the conserved F or W. D genes are given only for firm matches. The size of a clone is reported for some rows only, either as once, few or many, or as a class for expanded clones.

j_call d_call v_call clone_size cdr3_aa cdr3_nt
TRBJ1-3 TRBD1 TRBV4-3 . CASSQDRGISGNTIYF TGCGCCAGCAGCCAAGACAGGGGGATTTCTGGAAACACCATATATTTT
TRBJ2-1 TRBD2 TRBV9 . CASSVGLAGVHEQFF TGTGCCAGCAGCGTAGGGCTAGCGGGGGTCCATGAGCAGTTCTTC
TRBJ2-3 TRBD2 TRBV15 . CATSRVGTSGTDTQYF TGTGCCACCAGCAGAGTGGGGACTAGCGGGACAGATACGCAGTATTTT
TRBJ2-6 . TRBV7-2 once CASSWGVTNSGANVLTF TGTGCCAGCAGTTGGGGGGTGACTAACTCTGGGGCCAACGTCCTGACTTTC
TRBJ1-5 . TRBV19 few CASSIVGGLSNQPQHF TGTGCCAGTAGTATAGTGGGGGGGTTGAGCAATCAGCCCCAGCATTTT
TRBJ1-2 TRBD1 TRBV5-6 once CASNWDRGQSSYGYTF TGTGCCAGCAATTGGGACAGGGGGCAGAGTAGCTATGGCTACACCTTC
TRBJ2-2 . TRBV28 . CASSWGTGNTGELFF TGTGCCAGCAGCTGGGGTACAGGGAACACCGGGGAGCTGTTTTTT
TRBJ1-5 TRBD1 TRBV7-6 . CASSVGQGGNQPQHF TGTGCCAGCAGCGTTGGACAGGGTGGCAATCAGCCCCAGCATTTT
TRBJ1-6 . TRBV13 . CASSWMEVGGSYNSPLHF TGTGCCAGCAGTTGGATGGAGGTCGGGGGCTCCTATAATTCACCCCTCCACTTT
TRBJ2-3 TRBD2 TRBV11-2 . CASSLAPSGLRDTQYF TGTGCCAGCAGCTTAGCCCCTAGCGGGCTTCGAGACACGCAGTATTTT
TRBJ1-1 TRBD1 TRBV7-2 once CASSSDRGTEAFF TGTGCCAGCAGCTCAGACAGGGGAACTGAAGCTTTCTTT
TRBJ2-3 TRBD1 TRBV14 . CASSQGTGFTDTQYF TGTGCCAGCAGCCAAGGGACAGGGTTTACAGATACGCAGTATTTT
TRBJ1-1 . TRBV6-5 . CASRRTAEAFF TGTGCCAGCAGGCGGACAGCTGAAGCTTTCTTT
TRBJ2-7 TRBD1 TRBV2 . CASSIQGAWNEQYF TGTGCCAGCAGCATACAGGGGGCCTGGAACGAGCAGTACTTC
TRBJ1-6 . TRBV5-4 . CASGRDQGNSPLHF TGTGCCAGCGGCCGGGACCAGGGGAATTCACCCCTCCACTTT
TRBJ1-2 . TRBV11-2 . CASSHGPGNGYTF TGTGCCAGCAGCCACGGCCCCGGGAATGGCTACACCTTC
TRBJ1-5 TRBD1 TRBV18 . CASSLQGGNQPQHF TGTGCCAGCTCGTTACAGGGGGGAAATCAGCCCCAGCATTTT
TRBJ1-5 . TRBV12-1 once CASSLPYRGSNQPQHF TGTGCCAGCAGTTTACCCTACAGGGGTAGCAATCAGCCCCAGCATTTT
TRBJ1-2 . TRBV10-2 . CASSESRQGGYTF TGCGCCAGCAGTGAGTCCCGACAAGGTGGCTACACCTTC
TRBJ2-7 TRBD1 TRBV7-8 . CASSPSAGGPYEQYF TGTGCCAGCAGTCCTTCCGCAGGGGGCCCCTACGAGCAGTACTTC
TRBJ2-1 . TRBV6-6 . CASSYSGRNEQFF TGTGCCAGCAGTTACTCGGGGCGAAATGAGCAGTTCTTC
TRBJ1-2 TRBD1 TRBV9 few CASSADRDENYGYTF TGTGCCAGCAGCGCCGACAGGGACGAGAACTATGGCTACACCTTC
TRBJ2-7 TRBD2 TRBV7-9 . CASSFHSGATSYEQYF TGTGCCAGCAGCTTTCATAGCGGGGCGACCTCCTACGAGCAGTACTTC
TRBJ1-5 TRBD1 TRBV12-3/TRBV12-4 . CASRQGASPQHF TGTGCCAGCCGACAGGGGGCTTCGCCCCAGCATTTT
TRBJ2-7 TRBD2 TRBV9 . CASSPGLGDEQYF TGTGCCAGCAGCCCGGGACTAGGGGACGAGCAGTACTTC